These 26 T cell receptor beta chains were sequenced from one sample in a study of T cell responses to AZD1222 COVID-19 vaccine. This table comes from immunoSEQ multiplex PCR, and its TCRdb copy is limited to in-frame clones, with some not included. Here the sample spans approximately 140,000 clones, 89% being singletons. Sequenced material: peripheral blood, taken on day 0 of AZD1222 vaccination. All receptors derive from an adult in good health.

The chain joins TRBV5-8 to TRBJ1-6; 9 bases are shared with TRBD1. Per germline, CDR1 SGHTS and CDR2 YDEGEE. V shed 0 bases and J 13 bases; nucleotides not matched to a gene: 17. The CDR3 is 18 residues long. The chain's CDR3 is CASSLGQKRQGVGTPLHF. The CDR3, as DNA: TGTGCCAGCAGCTTGGGGCAAAAAAGACAGGGGGTAGGAACGCCCCTCCACTTT. The full variable domain, with the rest looked up from reference TRBV5-8 and TRBJ1-6, is EAGVTQSPTHLIKTRGQQATLRCSPISGHTSVYWYQQALGLGLQFLLWYDEGEERNRGNFPPRFSGRQFPNYSSELNVNALELEDSALYLCASSLGQKRQGVGTPLHFGNGTRLTVT.

This rearrangement joins TRBV3-1 (or the pseudogene TRBV3-2) to TRBJ1-2; tentatively, D is TRBD1 (5 bases). This CDR3 contains 14 residues. Germline V gene lookup returns CDR1 LGHDT and CDR2 YNNKEL (reference sequence). The germline V and J ends were trimmed by 0 bases and 4 bases, with 9 bases remaining between them. This CDR3 reads CASSQESGLYGYTF. The CDR3 coding sequence is TGTGCCAGCAGCCAAGAATCAGGGCTCTATGGCTACACCTTC.

J is TRBJ2-1 and V is TRBV28, with 8 bases matching TRBD2. The V segment lost 6 bases and the J segment 1 base; nucleotides outside the gene matches: 8. The germline gives CDR1 MDHEN, CDR2 SYDVKM. The CDR3 is 16 amino acids. CDR3 coding DNA: TGTGCCAGCAGGACGTTAAGCGGGAGATCCTACAATGAGCAGTTCTTC. Amino acid sequence: CASRTLSGRSYNEQFF.

V is TRBV3-1 (or the pseudogene TRBV3-2) and J is TRBJ2-1; D unclear. The CDR3 extends over 11 amino acids. The V and J ends lost 3 bases and 12 bases respectively, with 9 bases between them. Looked up from germline, CDR1 is LGHDT and CDR2 is YNNKEL (reference sequence). The CDR3 region has the DNA TGTGCCAGCAGCCAGTACACGGTGCAGTTCTTC. Protein: CASSQYTVQFF.

CDR3 sequence: CASSHAWEQPQHF. The CDR3 bases are TGTGCCAGCAGTCACGCATGGGAGCAGCCCCAGCATTTT. V is TRBV6-2 or TRBV6-3 and J is TRBJ1-5, with no clear D. The CDR3 totals 13 residues. Germline values: CDR1 MNHEY, CDR2 SVGEGT. Trimming removed 5 bases from V and 7 bases from J, with 12 bases in between.

This chain links TRBV5-1 with TRBJ1-1; D gene uncertain. CDR3 length equals 14 residues. V shed 3 bases and J shed 1 base, with 10 bases lying between them. The V gene's germline CDR1 is SGHRS and CDR2 YFSETQ. The CDR3 coding sequence is TGCGCCAGCAGCTGGAGGTCGGGGAACACTGAAGCTTTCTTT. This encodes CASSWRSGNTEAFF.

The chain has TRBV6-5 and TRBJ1-2, with D hard to call. This CDR3 region has 11 residues. Germline-derived CDR1 and CDR2 are MNHEY and SVGAGI. The V end lost 7 bases, the J end lost 8 bases, and 11 bases lay between the germline ends. The CDR3 DNA reads as TGTGCCAGCACCTCGCTTGGGGGCTACACCTTC. Translated, it gives CASTSLGGYTF.

The rearrangement uses TRBV5-1 and TRBJ1-2; D gene uncertain. Trimming took 2 bases from V and 11 from J, leaving 13 bases between them. The CDR3 is 12 amino acids. The germline V gene has CDR1 SGHRS and CDR2 YFSETQ. The CDR3 here is CASSLRFLVYTF. The DNA for the CDR3 is TGCGCCAGCAGCTTAAGGTTCTTGGTATACACCTTC.

The V gene is TRBV3-1 (or the pseudogene TRBV3-2), the J gene TRBJ1-1, with D uncertain. Trimming took 4 bases from V and 4 from J, leaving 10 bases between them. The CDR3 is made up of 13 amino acids. Looked up from germline, CDR1 is LGHDT and CDR2 is YNNKEL (reference sequence). The DNA of the CDR3 is TGTGCCAGCAGCCGTACAGCGCTCACTGAAGCTTTCTTT. Translation: CASSRTALTEAFF.

V is TRBV27 and J is TRBJ1-4; D is undetermined. Germline V gene data show CDR1 as MNHEY and CDR2 as SMNVEV (reference sequence). The CDR3 is 16 residues long. V gave up 4 bases and J gave up 3 bases, with 15 bases separating them. The CDR3 DNA is TGTGCCAGCAGTTCGTCCTTACCCGGGGCTAATGAAAAACTGTTTTTT. It codes for CASSSSLPGANEKLFF.

This chain joins TRBV5-1 and TRBJ2-5, with 11 bases identical to TRBD2. Looked up from germline, CDR1 is SGHRS and CDR2 is YFSETQ. The CDR3 has 17 residues. With V trimmed by 1 base and J by 2 bases, 7 bases remained unmatched. The chain's CDR3 is CASSLPLAGGSQETQYF. In DNA, the CDR3 is TGCGCCAGCAGCTTGCCGCTAGCGGGGGGATCTCAAGAGACCCAGTACTTC. The whole variable domain, remainder taken from reference TRBV5-1 and TRBJ2-5, is KAGVTQTPRYLIKTRGQQVTLSCSPISGHRSVSWYQQTPGQGLQFLFEYFSETQRNKGNFPGRFSGRQFSNSRSEMNVSTLELGDSALYLCASSLPLAGGSQETQYFGPGTRLLVL.

The rearrangement joins TRBV7-9 to TRBJ1-1, with D unresolved. The ends were cut back, 7 bases at V and 0 bases at J, with 21 bases in the middle. The germline gives CDR1 SEHNR, CDR2 FQNEAQ (reference sequence). This CDR3 is built from 17 residues. As DNA, the CDR3 is TGTGCCAGCACCCATACCCCCCACAGAGATATGAACACTGAAGCTTTCTTT. It is translated as CASTHTPHRDMNTEAFF.

The V call is TRBV6-5, the J call TRBJ2-5; a possible D gene is TRBD2 (6 bases). Per the germline V gene, CDR1 is MNHEY and CDR2 is SVGAGI. This CDR3 comprises 14 residues. Trimming pared 2 bases from V and 2 bases from J, leaving 9 bases between. CDR3 sequence: CASSYQTRQETQYF. The CDR3 bases are TGTGCCAGCAGTTACCAGACTAGACAAGAGACCCAGTACTTC.

The chain is built from TRBV4-2 and TRBJ2-1; 8 positions match TRBD2. The CDR3 totals 17 residues. The germline V gene has CDR1 LGHNA and CDR2 YNFKEQ. V lost 1 base and J lost 9; bases outside the gene matches: 14. CDR3 nucleotide sequence: TGTGCCAGCAGCCAAGCAGCGGGAGAAGCGAGTGGGGGTGAGCAGTTCTTC. This encodes CASSQAAGEASGGEQFF.

A single count supports this clone. The chain is built from TRBV5-4 and TRBJ2-2, with 7 positions matching TRBD1. This CDR3 is built from 15 residues. Germline V gives CDR1 SGHNT, CDR2 YYREEE (reference sequence). V trimming: 4 bases; J trimming: 2 bases; junction bases outside the gene matches: 5. The CDR3, as DNA: TGTGCCAGCAGCCTGACAGGGTCTAACACCGGGGAGCTGTTTTTT. As protein: CASSLTGSNTGELFF.

The J gene is TRBJ2-3, the V gene TRBV12-5, with 8 bases fitting TRBD2. CDR1 and CDR2 (germline): LGHNT, FRNRAP. This CDR3 is 15 amino acids long. Trimming removed 5 bases from V and 2 bases from J; junction bases left unmatched: 6. CDR3 amino acids: CASGTGTRTTDTQYF. Written as DNA, the CDR3 is TGTGCTAGTGGTACCGGGACTAGGACCACAGATACGCAGTATTTT.

V gene TRBV4-3 combines with J gene TRBJ1-6; D is ambiguous. Germline V gene data show CDR1 as LGHNA and CDR2 as YSLEER. This CDR3 comprises 15 residues. V was trimmed by 0 bases and J by 7 bases, leaving 10 bases between them. This CDR3 reads CASSQDALGNSPLHF. The CDR3 DNA follows: TGCGCCAGCAGCCAAGATGCCCTGGGAAATTCACCCCTCCACTTT.

The chain recombines TRBV7-9 with TRBJ1-5, with D hard to call. V lost 2 bases to trimming and J lost 0 bases, with 5 bases between them. The germline V gene encodes CDR1 SEHNR and CDR2 FQNEAQ (reference sequence). CDR3 length: 14 residues. CDR3 bases: TGTGCCAGCAGCTTACCTTATAGCAATCAGCCCCAGCATTTT. It is translated as CASSLPYSNQPQHF.

V usage is TRBV19 and J usage is TRBJ1-1; 8 bases fit TRBD1. CDR1 and CDR2 from the germline V gene are LNHDA and SQIVND (reference sequence). Germline trimming cut 6 bases from V and 3 bases from J; bases unmatched to any gene: 9. The CDR3 is made up of 15 amino acids. CDR3 protein: CASRTGGWEYTEAFF. CDR3 nucleotide sequence: TGTGCCAGTAGAACAGGGGGATGGGAGTACACTGAAGCTTTCTTT.

This clone was seen a handful of times. V gene TRBV29-1 combines with J gene TRBJ2-5; D gene ambiguous. In germline, CDR1 is SQVTM, CDR2 ANQGSEA. The CDR3 extends over 10 amino acids. V lost 5 bases and J lost 4, with 5 bases in between. The CDR3 nucleotides read TGCAGCGTTCGCATAGAGACCCAGTACTTC. Translated, it gives CSVRIETQYF.

The chain carries TRBV15 and TRBJ2-7, with D perhaps TRBD1 or TRBD2 (5 bases each). This CDR3 region has 15 residues. Germline values: CDR1 LNHNV, CDR2 YYDKDF (reference sequence). Trimming removed 1 base at V and 0 bases at J, with 10 bases between. The chain's CDR3 is CATSRGKGTSYEQYF. In DNA, the CDR3 is TGTGCCACCAGCAGAGGGAAGGGGACCTCCTACGAGCAGTACTTC.

The genes are TRBV5-1 and TRBJ2-5, with 10 bases fitting TRBD2. This CDR3 spans 15 amino acids. V shed 0 bases, J shed 1 base, and the junction held 0 bases outside the gene matches. Germline CDR1 is SGHRS and CDR2 is YFSETQ. DNA for the CDR3: TGCGCCAGCAGCTTGGGACTAGCGGGCCAAGAGACCCAGTACTTC. Translation gives CASSLGLAGQETQYF.

V is TRBV9 and J is TRBJ2-7, with TRBD1 as a possible D gene (7 bases). This CDR3 is 18 amino acids long. V gave up 3 bases and J gave up 2 bases, with 24 bases separating them. Germline V gene lookup returns CDR1 SGDLS and CDR2 YYNGEE. CDR3 DNA: TGTGCCAGCAGCGCCGACACGATCAGGACAGGAGGGGCCTACGAGCAGTACTTC. Translating gives CASSADTIRTGGAYEQYF.

The chain links TRBV11-2 to TRBJ1-4; D not resolved. The CDR3 is made up of 15 amino acids. V was trimmed by 6 bases and J by 0 bases, leaving 11 bases between them. The germline V gene encodes CDR1 SGHAT and CDR2 FQNNGV. CDR3 in DNA: TGTGCCAGCAGGGCCAGAGGTGCAACTAATGAAAAACTGTTTTTT. Residues: CASRARGATNEKLFF.

The rearrangement uses TRBV5-5 and TRBJ1-2, with a tentative D call TRBD1 (5 bases). Trimming took 4 bases from V and 4 from J, leaving 20 bases between them. In germline, CDR1 is SGHKS, CDR2 YYEKEE (reference sequence). CDR3 size: 16 residues. Here the CDR3 DNA reads TGTGCCAGCAGCCCAAAGGTCGTGAGGGACGCCTATGGCTACACCTTC. This translates into CASSPKVVRDAYGYTF.

The chain employs TRBV27 and TRBJ2-7, with D tentatively TRBD1 or TRBD2 (5 bases each). Germline values: CDR1 MNHEY, CDR2 SMNVEV (reference sequence). The V and J ends lost 6 bases and 2 bases respectively, with 20 bases between them. The CDR3 is made up of 16 amino acids. Here the CDR3 DNA reads TGTGCCAGCAGCTCACTCCACGGGGCGAGGACCTACGAGCAGTACTTC. Its protein product is CASSSLHGARTYEQYF.